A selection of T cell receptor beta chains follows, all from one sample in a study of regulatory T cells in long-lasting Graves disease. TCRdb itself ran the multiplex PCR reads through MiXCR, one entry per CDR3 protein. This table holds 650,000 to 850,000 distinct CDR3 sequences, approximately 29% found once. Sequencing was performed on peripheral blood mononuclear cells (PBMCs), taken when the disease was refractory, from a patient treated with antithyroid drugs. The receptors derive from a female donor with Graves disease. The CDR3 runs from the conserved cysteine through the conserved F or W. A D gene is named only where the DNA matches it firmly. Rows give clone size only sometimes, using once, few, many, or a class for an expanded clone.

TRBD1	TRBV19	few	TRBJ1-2	TGTGCCAGTAGCCGCTACGAAGGGACAGACTATGGCTACACCTTC	CASSRYEGTDYGYTF
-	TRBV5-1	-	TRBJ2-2	TGCGCCAGCAGGAATGGACAGCTCGCGAACACCGGGGAGCTGCTTTTT	CASRNGQLANTGELLF
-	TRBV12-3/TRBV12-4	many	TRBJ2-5	TGTGCCAGCAGTTTCCACCTAGAGACCCAGTACTTC	CASSFHLETQYF
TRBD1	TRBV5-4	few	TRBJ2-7	TGTGCCAGCAGCCTGACCTGGGACAGGGGCATCTACGAGCAGTACTTC	CASSLTWDRGIYEQYF
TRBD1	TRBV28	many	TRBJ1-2	TGTGCCAGCAGTCCAGGGGGCTATGGCTACACCTTC	CASSPGGYGYTF
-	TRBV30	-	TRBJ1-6	TGTGCCTGGGACGGGTATAATTCACCCCACCACTTT	CAWDGYNSPHHF
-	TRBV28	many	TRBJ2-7	TGTGCCAGCAGTTTATGGCAGGACAACTCCTACGAGCAGTACTTC	CASSLWQDNSYEQYF
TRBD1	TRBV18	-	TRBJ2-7	TGTGCCAGCTCAGGGGACAGGTACTACGAGCAGTACTTC	CASSGDRYYEQYF
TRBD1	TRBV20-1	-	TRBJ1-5	TGCAGTGCTGCCCGAGGGACAGGGGGCAATCAGCCCCAGCATTTT	CSAARGTGGNQPQHF
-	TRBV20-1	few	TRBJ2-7	TGCAGTGCTAGAGCTGGGGGGGGGCGGAACGAGCAGTACTTC	CSARAGGGRNEQYF
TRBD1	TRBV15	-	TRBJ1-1	TGTGCCACCAGCAGAGGCCCAGGGACAGTGAACACTGAAGCTTTCTTT	CATSRGPGTVNTEAFF
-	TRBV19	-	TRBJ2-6	TGTGCCAGTAGTATAACAGACTCTGGGGCCAACGTCCTGACTTTC	CASSITDSGANVLTF
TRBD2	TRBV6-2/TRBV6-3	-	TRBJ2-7	TGTGCCAGCAGTCCTAGCGGCCTCTCCTACGAGCAGTACTTC	CASSPSGLSYEQYF
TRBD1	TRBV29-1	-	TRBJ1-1	TGCAGCGTTGACCCCGGGACAGGGGCTGAAGCTTTCTTT	CSVDPGTGAEAFF
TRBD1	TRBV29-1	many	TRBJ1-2	TGCAGCGTTGAGACAGGGGGCTATGGCTACACCTTC	CSVETGGYGYTF
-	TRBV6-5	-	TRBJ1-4	TGTGCCAGCAGTTACCGGGCCGCTGCAACTAATGAAAAACTGTTTTTT	CASSYRAAATNEKLFF
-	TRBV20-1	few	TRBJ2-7	TGCAGTGCACTTAGCGCCACAGGGATCTCCTACGAGCAGTACTTC	CSALSATGISYEQYF
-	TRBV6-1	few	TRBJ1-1	TGTGCCAGCAGTGCACAACAGGGACTGGAAGCTTTCTTT	CASSAQQGLEAFF
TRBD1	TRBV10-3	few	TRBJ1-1	TGTGCCATCAGTGAGTACAGGGGCGAAGCTTTCTTT	CAISEYRGEAFF
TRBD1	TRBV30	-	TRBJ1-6	TGTGCCTGGAGTCCGGGACAGTATAATTCACCCCTCCACTTT	CAWSPGQYNSPLHF
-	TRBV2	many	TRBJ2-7	TGTGCCAGCAGTGAAGGACTTGCATTCTCCTACGAGCAGTACTTC	CASSEGLAFSYEQYF
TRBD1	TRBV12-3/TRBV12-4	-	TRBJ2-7	TGTGCCAGCAGCCGAGGGACAGGACCTTCCTCCTACGAGCAGTACTTC	CASSRGTGPSSYEQYF